The 32 T cell receptor beta chains in this list originate from one sample, sequenced in a study of T cells in Graves' hyperthyroidism and ophthalmopathy. What was amplified from RNA transcripts were TCR beta CDR3 regions. The HTBI primer set was used in a first-round RT-PCR of the TCR CDR3. Each CDR3 protein gets one entry after TCRdb re-called the multiplex PCR reads with MiXCR. The table records fewer than 400,000 distinct CDR3 sequences, over 13% of them present only once. Sample: blood. These receptors were obtained from a man aged 50 or older with Graves' ophthalmopathy.

This chain uses TRBV5-8 with TRBJ1-4; D not certain. CDR1 and CDR2 from the germline V gene are SGHTS and YDEGEE. The CDR3 totals 15 residues. Trimming pared 4 bases from V and 7 bases from J, leaving 17 bases between. For the CDR3, the DNA is TGTGCCAGCAGCAAACTGAGGGCGGGAGGTGAAAAACTGTTTTTT. This translates into CASSKLRAGGEKLFF.

This clonotype was observed many times. The gene calls are TRBV2 and TRBJ2-5; 7 positions agree with TRBD2. This CDR3 comprises 14 residues. Germline trimming cut 3 bases from V and 7 bases from J; bases unmatched to any gene: 8. Germline V gene sequence: CDR1 SNHLY, CDR2 FYNNEI. This CDR3 is CASSDRRDYPTQYF. CDR3 sequence (DNA): TGTGCCAGCAGTGACCGCCGGGACTATCCGACCCAGTACTTC.

This clonotype was observed many times. The chain links TRBV20-1 to TRBJ2-7; 10 nucleotides line up with TRBD2. The CDR3 consists of 15 residues. The V and J ends lost 0 bases and 3 bases, in that order; junction bases with no gene match: 5. The V gene's germline CDR1 is DFQATT and CDR2 SNEGSKA (reference sequence). As DNA, the CDR3 is TGCAGTGCTAGAGATATGCCTAGCGGGAGCTACGAGCAGTACTTC. It encodes CSARDMPSGSYEQYF.

This clonotype was seen many times. J is TRBJ1-2 and V is TRBV7-9; tentatively, D is TRBD1 (5 bases). Per germline, CDR1 SEHNR and CDR2 FQNEAQ (reference sequence). V dropped 6 bases and J dropped 4 bases, with 12 bases sitting between them. The CDR3 has 13 residues. In DNA, the CDR3 is TGTGCCAGCAGTTTGGCAGGGAGCTATGGCTACACCTTC. Encoded protein: CASSLAGSYGYTF.

This clonotype has more than one count but fewer than ten. The gene calls are TRBV6-2 or TRBV6-3 and TRBJ1-1; tentative D call: TRBD1 (5 bases). The V gene's germline CDR1 is MNHEY and CDR2 SVGEGT. V was trimmed by 5 bases and J by 7 bases, leaving 11 bases between them. The CDR3 runs to 12 residues. The CDR3 spells CASSRGMGEAFF. The CDR3 DNA follows: TGTGCCAGCAGTCGGGGGATGGGTGAAGCTTTCTTT.

Ten or more counts support this clonotype. The gene calls are TRBV2 and TRBJ1-2; possibly TRBD1 for D (5 bases). Per the germline V gene, CDR1 is SNHLY and CDR2 is FYNNEI. V lost 9 bases to trimming and J lost 2 bases, with 13 bases between them. The CDR3 is 13 residues long. The CDR3 coding sequence is TGTGCCAGTGGGGCTGGGCCCAACTATGGCTACACCTTC. This codes for CASGAGPNYGYTF.

The sample holds many counts of this clonotype. The chain recombines TRBV12-3 or TRBV12-4 with TRBJ1-2; D gene unclear. V was pared by 3 bases and J by 7 bases, with 12 bases between. This CDR3 is 13 amino acids long. The CDR3 nucleotides are TGTGCCAGCAGTTTCAGTGGGCGGGGTGGCTACACCTTC. Protein sequence: CASSFSGRGGYTF.

This clonotype came up a few times. The chain uses TRBV10-2 and TRBJ2-5, with D tentatively TRBD1 (5 bases). V lost 4 bases, J lost 2 bases, and 14 bases lay in between. The CDR3 totals 15 residues. The germline V gene has CDR1 WSHSY and CDR2 SAAADI. The CDR3 region is CASSGDSERQETQYF. DNA of the CDR3: TGCGCCAGCAGTGGTGACAGCGAGAGACAAGAGACCCAGTACTTC.

The chain links TRBV7-9 to TRBJ2-5; no reliable D call. The germline V gene encodes CDR1 SEHNR and CDR2 FQNEAQ (reference sequence). This CDR3 spans 17 amino acids. Trimming took off 4 bases at V and 4 bases at J, with 22 bases between the two ends. The CDR3 is CASSSPPGKVDPETQYF. Here the CDR3 DNA reads TGTGCCAGCAGCTCCCCCCCCGGAAAGGTTGACCCAGAGACCCAGTACTTC.

The genes are TRBV12-3 or TRBV12-4 and TRBJ2-2; D is uncertain. The CDR3 spans 13 residues. V lost 1 base to trimming and J lost 7 bases, with 7 bases between them. The CDR3 is CASSLEGIGELFF. The CDR3 DNA follows: TGTGCCAGCAGTTTAGAAGGTATCGGGGAGCTGTTTTTT.

The rearrangement links TRBV4-1 to TRBJ2-3; 11 bases map to TRBD2. V trimming: 2 bases; J trimming: 6 bases; junction bases outside the gene matches: 7. CDR1 and CDR2 (germline): MGHRA, YSYEKL. The CDR3 runs to 16 residues. The CDR3 reads CASSQKFSGGGDTQYF. The CDR3 DNA sequence: TGCGCCAGCAGCCAAAAGTTTAGCGGGGGGGGTGATACGCAGTATTTT.

This clonotype was counted many times. This chain joins TRBV11-1 and TRBJ2-1, with 9 bases matching TRBD2. This CDR3 region has 15 residues. CDR1 and CDR2 from the germline V gene are SGHAT and FQDESV (reference sequence). The V and J ends lost 0 bases and 4 bases, in that order; junction bases with no gene match: 1. The DNA for the CDR3 is TGTGCCAGCAGCTTAGCTAGCGGGAGATACAATGAGCAGTTCTTC. Residues: CASSLASGRYNEQFF. Combining the CDR3 with reference TRBV11-1 and TRBJ2-1 gives the whole variable domain EAEVAQSPRYKITEKSQAVAFWCDPISGHATLYWYRQILGQGPELLVQFQDESVVDDSQLPKDRFSAERLKGVDSTLKIQPAELGDSAMYLCASSLASGRYNEQFFGPGTRLTVL.

The sample holds a few counts of this clonotype. This chain connects TRBV20-1 to TRBJ2-6; TRBD2 is a possible D gene (6 bases). Germline-derived CDR1 and CDR2 are DFQATT and SNEGSKA (reference sequence). CDR3 length equals 15 residues. V was pared by 6 bases and J by 2 bases, with 14 bases between. The CDR3 sequence is CSASSGVPGANVLTF. CDR3 coding DNA: TGCAGTGCATCCTCGGGGGTACCTGGGGCCAACGTCCTGACTTTC.

V usage is TRBV5-4 and J usage is TRBJ2-1; 8 positions match TRBD2. The CDR3 covers 15 residues. Losses at the gene ends were 3 bases for V and 2 bases for J; bases not matched to a gene: 4. CDR1 and CDR2 from the germline V gene are SGHNT and YYREEE (reference sequence). The CDR3 DNA reads TGTGCCAGCAGCTCGGGGGGGATTCCCTACAATGAGCAGTTCTTC. Amino acid sequence: CASSSGGIPYNEQFF.

This clonotype came up many times. The genes are TRBV2 and TRBJ2-2; 7 nucleotides align to TRBD2. Germline V gene data show CDR1 as SNHLY and CDR2 as FYNNEI. The trim removed 4 bases at V and 4 bases at J, leaving 6 bases unmatched. The CDR3 loop spans 15 amino acids. The CDR3: CASSVLSGTTGELFF. Here the CDR3 DNA reads TGTGCCAGCAGTGTCCTCAGCGGGACCACCGGGGAGCTGTTTTTT.

In this sample, this clonotype turned up many times. The V gene is TRBV30, the J gene TRBJ2-5; 7 bases fit TRBD2. J lost 5 bases, V lost 0 bases, and 9 bases had no gene match. Germline lookup yields CDR1 GTSNPN and CDR2 SVGIG (reference sequence). There are 15 residues in the CDR3. CDR3 bases: TGTGCCTGGAGTGTACCAGCGGGGTACCCCGAGACCCAGTACTTC. Translation: CAWSVPAGYPETQYF. Full variable domain (remainder filled in from reference TRBV30 and TRBJ2-5): SQTIHQWPATLVQPVGSPLSLECTVEGTSNPNLYWYRQAAGRGLQLLFYSVGIGQISSEVPQNLSASRPQDRQFILSSKKLLLSDSGFYLCAWSVPAGYPETQYFGPGTRLLVL.

The table lists this clonotype with many counts. V usage is TRBV11-2 and J usage is TRBJ2-2, with TRBD1 as a possible D gene (6 bases). CDR1 is SGHAT and CDR2 is FQNNGV in the germline V gene. This CDR3 is 16 amino acids long. With 3 bases removed from V and 2 bases from J, the gap between germline ends came to 13 bases. The DNA of the CDR3 is TGTGCCAGCAGCTTGAGAAGGACAGCAAACACCGGGGAGCTGTTTTTT. Its translation: CASSLRRTANTGELFF.

The chain recombines TRBV6-5 with TRBJ1-5, with D uncertain. The CDR3 runs to 15 residues. V gave up 0 bases and J gave up 7 bases, with 13 bases separating them. CDR1 and CDR2 from the germline V gene are MNHEY and SVGAGI. The DNA for the CDR3 is TGTGCCAGCAGTTACTCGATAGTTCAGAAACAGCCCCAGCATTTT. Amino acids: CASSYSIVQKQPQHF.

This clonotype appeared a few times. The chain couples TRBV20-1 to TRBJ2-7; D perhaps matches TRBD2 (5 bases). V was clipped by 1 base and J by 5 bases, with 9 bases between them. The CDR3 totals 12 residues. Germline V gene sequence: CDR1 DFQATT, CDR2 SNEGSKA (reference sequence). In DNA form, the CDR3 reads TGCAGTGCTAGAGGAGGGCGCGACGAGCAGTACTTC. It yields the protein CSARGGRDEQYF.

This clonotype has at least ten counts. The chain joins TRBV24-1 to TRBJ2-1; D is ambiguous. The V gene's germline CDR1 is KGHDR and CDR2 SFDVKD. Trimming pared 4 bases from V and 6 bases from J, leaving 18 bases between. This CDR3 comprises 16 residues. The CDR3 DNA follows: TGTGCCACCAGTGACTCGACCATGATCCATGGCAATGAGCAGTTCTTC. Encoded protein: CATSDSTMIHGNEQFF.

This clonotype was picked up many times. The chain uses TRBV3-1 and TRBJ2-7; TRBD2 aligns across 12 bases. J lost 3 bases, V lost 8 bases, and 8 bases had no gene match. Germline V lookup: CDR1 LGHDT, CDR2 YNNKEL (reference sequence). The CDR3 is 15 residues long. CDR3 residues: CASGGTSGRFYEQYF. CDR3 DNA: TGTGCCAGCGGAGGAACTAGCGGGAGGTTCTACGAGCAGTACTTC.

This clonotype was detected many times. The chain is built from TRBV7-9 and TRBJ2-3; D gene ambiguous. CDR1 SEHNR and CDR2 FQNEAQ come from the germline V gene (reference sequence). V was cut by 2 bases and J by 0 bases, with 6 bases left in between. CDR3 length: 14 amino acids. The CDR3 region is CASSLFGSTDTQYF. The CDR3 region has the DNA TGTGCCAGCAGCTTATTCGGGAGCACAGATACGCAGTATTTT.

This clonotype appeared many times. The chain uses TRBV19 and TRBJ2-7; D is ambiguous. Trimming pared 4 bases from V and 7 bases from J, leaving 17 bases between. Germline V CDR1 and CDR2: LNHDA, SQIVND (reference sequence). CDR3 length: 14 residues. The CDR3 reads CASSTLSPYDEQYF. In DNA, the CDR3 is TGTGCCAGTAGTACCCTTTCCCCTTACGATGAGCAGTACTTC. Complete variable domain (other parts from reference TRBV19 and TRBJ2-7): DGGITQSPKYLFRKEGQNVTLSCEQNLNHDAMYWYRQDPGQGLRLIYYSQIVNDFQKGDIAEGYSVSREKKESFPLTVTSAQKNPTAFYLCASSTLSPYDEQYFGPGTRLTVT.

This clonotype was seen ten or more times. The rearrangement uses TRBV30 and TRBJ2-1, with 9 bases lining up with TRBD1. The CDR3 covers 17 residues. Germline CDR1 GTSNPN, CDR2 SVGIG (reference sequence). Germline trimming cut 5 bases from V and 2 bases from J; bases unmatched to any gene: 13. The CDR3 sequence: CAWDLLRRQGAYNEQFF. CDR3 DNA sequence: TGTGCCTGGGATCTTTTGCGCCGACAGGGGGCCTACAATGAGCAGTTCTTC.

This clonotype has a count of ten or more. V gene TRBV12-3 or TRBV12-4 combines with J gene TRBJ2-1; no firm D call. The CDR3 spans 13 residues. Trimming took 7 bases from V and 8 from J, leaving 15 bases between them. As DNA, the CDR3 is TGTGCCAGCACCAAATATCGGGTCGATGAGCAGTTCTTC. It is translated as CASTKYRVDEQFF.

Regarding this clonotype: A much larger clonotype is one base distant, so this may be a read error. CDR3 protein: CASRPGTSGRAFNGQFF. The DNA for the CDR3 is TGTGCCAGCAGGCCCGGGACTAGCGGGAGGGCCTTCAATGGGCAGTTCTTC. The chain employs TRBV12-3 or TRBV12-4 and TRBJ2-1, with 16 bases aligning to TRBD2. This CDR3 region has 17 residues.

This clonotype turned up a few times. V usage is TRBV6-1 and J usage is TRBJ1-2, with D possibly TRBD1 on 5 matching bases. The CDR3 runs 13 residues. Trimming stripped 2 bases from V and 8 bases from J, with 12 bases between. The V gene's germline CDR1 is MNHNS and CDR2 SASEGT. The CDR3 loop reads CASSELGTGGYTF. For the CDR3, the DNA is TGTGCCAGCAGTGAATTAGGGACGGGGGGCTACACCTTC.

This clonotype was detected ten times or more. This rearrangement joins TRBV29-1 to TRBJ2-5, with D unresolved. Trimming took 4 bases from V and 6 from J, leaving 12 bases between them. Germline CDR1 is SQVTM and CDR2 is ANQGSEA. This CDR3 region has 12 residues. CDR3 nucleotide sequence: TGCAGCGTTGTTTCCGACGGACAGACCCAGTACTTC. This gives the protein CSVVSDGQTQYF.

The rearrangement uses TRBV19 and TRBJ1-2; the D is unclear. The CDR3 consists of 14 residues. Per the germline V gene, CDR1 is LNHDA and CDR2 is SQIVND (reference sequence). The germline V and J ends were trimmed by 1 base and 8 bases, with 14 bases remaining between them. For the CDR3, the DNA is TGTGCCAGTAGTATAGTCCAGGACCCAAGGGGCTACACCTTC. Its protein is CASSIVQDPRGYTF. Full variable domain (rest looked up from reference TRBV19 and TRBJ1-2): DGGITQSPKYLFRKEGQNVTLSCEQNLNHDAMYWYRQDPGQGLRLIYYSQIVNDFQKGDIAEGYSVSREKKESFPLTVTSAQKNPTAFYLCASSIVQDPRGYTFGSGTRLTVV.

This clonotype was seen many times. Germline and junction disagree at one end, which may indicate a read error. V gene TRBV7-7 combines with J gene TRBJ2-1, with a weak D call TRBD1 (6 bases). Germline loops: CDR1 SSHAT, CDR2 FNYEAQ (reference sequence). The CDR3 has 14 amino acids. The CDR3 sequence: CASSVQGSANEQFF. CDR3 nucleotide sequence: TGTGCTAGCAGCGTGCAGGGGTCCGCCAATGAGCAGTTCTTC.

The chain links TRBV27 to TRBJ2-7; the match to TRBD1 covers 10 bases. Trimming at V came to 0 bases and at J to 4 bases, leaving 6 bases not matched to a gene. This CDR3 is built from 16 residues. The germline V gene has CDR1 MNHEY and CDR2 SMNVEV (reference sequence). CDR3: CASSLSPGQGKYEQYF. The CDR3 DNA follows: TGTGCCAGCAGTTTATCCCCGGGACAGGGGAAGTACGAGCAGTACTTC.

This clonotype occurred a few times. J is TRBJ2-3 and V is TRBV6-1; possibly TRBD1 or TRBD2 for D (5 bases each). V lost 5 bases, J lost 0 bases, and 18 bases lay in between. Germline V CDR1 and CDR2: MNHNS, SASEGT. This CDR3 region has 17 residues. Written as DNA, the CDR3 is TGTGCCAGCAGTAGGGGCCAGCGGCCAACTAGCACAGATACGCAGTATTTT. Its translation: CASSRGQRPTSTDTQYF.